What follows describes a single T cell receptor (beta chain). Combining a sample-barcoded 5' primer with a J-beta primer mix, a second PCR ran for about 7 to 12 cycles. TCRdb re-called the 5' RACE reads through MiXCR, storing one row per CDR3 protein. The repertoire holds over 1.5 million distinct CDR3 sequences, with around half as singletons. The sample is drawn from a study of blood T cells in healthy people across ages. This TCR was recovered from a woman aged 40 to 55 in good health. The sequenced sample was blood.

Written as DNA, the CDR3 is TGTGCCAGCACCCCAGCCCGAGGACAGGGGCACTATGGCTACACCTTC. It encodes CASTPARGQGHYGYTF. The chain is built from TRBV28 and TRBJ1-2; TRBD1 agrees at 9 bases. CDR1 and CDR2 (germline): MDHEN, SYDVKM. CDR3 length equals 16 residues. V lost 7 bases, J lost 3 bases, and 12 bases stayed unmatched.